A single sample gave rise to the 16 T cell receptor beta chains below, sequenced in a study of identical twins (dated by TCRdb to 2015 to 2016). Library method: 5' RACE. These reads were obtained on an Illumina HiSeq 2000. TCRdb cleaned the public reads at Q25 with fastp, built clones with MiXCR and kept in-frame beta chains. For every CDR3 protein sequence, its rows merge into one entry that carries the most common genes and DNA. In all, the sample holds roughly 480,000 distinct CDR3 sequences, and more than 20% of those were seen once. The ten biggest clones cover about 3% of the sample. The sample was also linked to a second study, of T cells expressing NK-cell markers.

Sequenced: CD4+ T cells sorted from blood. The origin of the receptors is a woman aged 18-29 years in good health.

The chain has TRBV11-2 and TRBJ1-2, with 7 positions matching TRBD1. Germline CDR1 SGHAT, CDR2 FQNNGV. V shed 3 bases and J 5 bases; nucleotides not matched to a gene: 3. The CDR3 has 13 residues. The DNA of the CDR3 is TGTGCCAGCAGCTTCGGCAGGGGGTATGGCTACACCTTC. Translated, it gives CASSFGRGYGYTF. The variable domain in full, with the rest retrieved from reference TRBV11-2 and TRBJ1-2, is EAGVAQSPRYKIIEKRQSVAFWCNPISGHATLYWYQQILGQGPKLLIQFQNNGVVDDSQLPKDRFSAERLKGVDSTLKIQPAKLEDSAVYLCASSFGRGYGYTFGSGTRLTVV.

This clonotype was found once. In nucleotides, the CDR3 is TGCGCCAGCAGCCGCCTTTCTAGCACAGATACGCAGTATTTT. This gives the protein CASSRLSSTDTQYF. This chain joins TRBV4-3 and TRBJ2-3; D remains unclear. Germline assignment: CDR1 LGHNA and CDR2 YSLEER. Trimming removed 4 bases from V and 0 bases from J, with 8 bases in between. The CDR3 is made up of 14 amino acids.

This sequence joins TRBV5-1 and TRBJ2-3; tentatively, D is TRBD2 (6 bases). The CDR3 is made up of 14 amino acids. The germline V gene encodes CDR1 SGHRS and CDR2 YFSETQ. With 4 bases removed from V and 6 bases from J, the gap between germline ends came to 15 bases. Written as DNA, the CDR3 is TGCGCCAGCAGCCCTCGGGAGCAGCGGGATACGCAGTATTTT. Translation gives CASSPREQRDTQYF.

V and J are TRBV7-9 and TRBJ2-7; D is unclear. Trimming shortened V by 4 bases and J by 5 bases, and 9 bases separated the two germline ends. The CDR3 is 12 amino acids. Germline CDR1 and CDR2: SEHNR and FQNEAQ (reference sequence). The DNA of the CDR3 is TGTGCCAGCAGCTCGGCAAGGCACGAGCAGTACTTC. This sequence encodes CASSSARHEQYF. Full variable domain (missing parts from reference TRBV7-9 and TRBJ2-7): DTGVSQNPRHKITKRGQNVTFRCDPISEHNRLYWYRQTLGQGPEFLTYFQNEAQLEKSRLLSDRFSAERPKGSFSTLEIQRTEQGDSAMYLCASSSARHEQYFGPGTRLTVT.

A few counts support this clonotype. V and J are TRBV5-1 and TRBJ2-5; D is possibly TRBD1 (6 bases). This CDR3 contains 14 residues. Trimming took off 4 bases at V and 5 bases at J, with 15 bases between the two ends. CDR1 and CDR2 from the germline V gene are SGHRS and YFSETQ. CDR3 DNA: TGCGCCAGCAGCCTACAGGGATCAGGGGAGACCCAGTACTTC. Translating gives CASSLQGSGETQYF.

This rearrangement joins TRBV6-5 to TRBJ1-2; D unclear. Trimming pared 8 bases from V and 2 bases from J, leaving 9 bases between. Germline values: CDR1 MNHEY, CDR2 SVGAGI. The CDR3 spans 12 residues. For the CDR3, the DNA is TGTGCCAGCCAGTCTAGGAACTATGGCTACACCTTC. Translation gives CASQSRNYGYTF.

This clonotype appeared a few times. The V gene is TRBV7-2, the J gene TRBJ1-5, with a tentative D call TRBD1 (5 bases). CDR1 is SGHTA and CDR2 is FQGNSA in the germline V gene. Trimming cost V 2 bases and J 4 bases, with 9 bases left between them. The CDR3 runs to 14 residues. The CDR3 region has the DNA TGTGCCAGCAGCTTAAATTGGGGGAATCAGCCCCAGCATTTT. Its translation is CASSLNWGNQPQHF.

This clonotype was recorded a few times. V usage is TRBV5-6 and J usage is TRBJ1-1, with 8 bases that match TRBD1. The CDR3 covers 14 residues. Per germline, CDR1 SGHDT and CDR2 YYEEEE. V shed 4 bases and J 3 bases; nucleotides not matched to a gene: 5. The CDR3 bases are TGTGCCAGCAGCCTGACAGGGGAGGACACTGAAGCTTTCTTT. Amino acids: CASSLTGEDTEAFF.

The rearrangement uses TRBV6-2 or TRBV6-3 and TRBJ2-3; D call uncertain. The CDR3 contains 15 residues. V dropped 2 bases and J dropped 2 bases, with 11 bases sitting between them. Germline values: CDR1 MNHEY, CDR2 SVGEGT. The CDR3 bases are TGTGCCAGCAGTTACCCGCGATCGTTCACAGATACGCAGTATTTT. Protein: CASSYPRSFTDTQYF.

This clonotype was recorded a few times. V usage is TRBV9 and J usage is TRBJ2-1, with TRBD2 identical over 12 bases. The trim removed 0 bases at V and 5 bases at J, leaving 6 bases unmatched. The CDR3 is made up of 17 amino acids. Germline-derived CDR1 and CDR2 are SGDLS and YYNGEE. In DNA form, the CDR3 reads TGTGCCAGCAGCGTAGGTCTCGGACTAGCGGGAAACAATGAGCAGTTCTTC. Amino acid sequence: CASSVGLGLAGNNEQFF.

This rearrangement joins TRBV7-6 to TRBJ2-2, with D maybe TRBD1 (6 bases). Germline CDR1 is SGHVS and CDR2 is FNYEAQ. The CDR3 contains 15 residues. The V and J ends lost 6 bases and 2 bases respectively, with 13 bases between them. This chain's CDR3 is CASSSGQLNTGELFF. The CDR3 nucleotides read TGTGCCAGCAGTTCGGGACAACTAAACACCGGGGAGCTGTTTTTT.

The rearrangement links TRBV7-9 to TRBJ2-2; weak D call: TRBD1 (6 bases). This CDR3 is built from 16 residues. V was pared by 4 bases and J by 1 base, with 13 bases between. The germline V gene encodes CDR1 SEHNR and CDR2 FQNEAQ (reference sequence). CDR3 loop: CASSSAGAQNTGELFF. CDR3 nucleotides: TGTGCCAGCAGCTCCGCAGGGGCCCAGAACACCGGGGAGCTGTTTTTT.

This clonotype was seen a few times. The CDR3 reads CASSTPGTANYGYTF. The CDR3 DNA follows: TGTGCCAGTAGTACCCCGGGCACAGCTAACTATGGCTACACCTTC. This chain uses TRBV19 with TRBJ1-2, with unresolved D. Trimming took 4 bases from V and 0 from J, leaving 12 bases between them. Germline V gives CDR1 LNHDA, CDR2 SQIVND (reference sequence). This CDR3 is built from 15 residues. Complete variable domain (other parts from reference TRBV19 and TRBJ1-2): DGGITQSPKYLFRKEGQNVTLSCEQNLNHDAMYWYRQDPGQGLRLIYYSQIVNDFQKGDIAEGYSVSREKKESFPLTVTSAQKNPTAFYLCASSTPGTANYGYTFGSGTRLTVV.

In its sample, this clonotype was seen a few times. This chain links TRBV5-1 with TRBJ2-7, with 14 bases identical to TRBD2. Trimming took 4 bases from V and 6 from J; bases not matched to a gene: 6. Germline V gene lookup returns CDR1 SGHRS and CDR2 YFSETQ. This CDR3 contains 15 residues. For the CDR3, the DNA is TGCGCCAGCAGCCACTCCGGGACTAGCGGGAGCGAGCAGTACTTC. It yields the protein CASSHSGTSGSEQYF. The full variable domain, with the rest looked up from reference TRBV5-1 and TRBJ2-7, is KAGVTQTPRYLIKTRGQQVTLSCSPISGHRSVSWYQQTPGQGLQFLFEYFSETQRNKGNFPGRFSGRQFSNSRSEMNVSTLELGDSALYLCASSHSGTSGSEQYFGPGTRLTVT.

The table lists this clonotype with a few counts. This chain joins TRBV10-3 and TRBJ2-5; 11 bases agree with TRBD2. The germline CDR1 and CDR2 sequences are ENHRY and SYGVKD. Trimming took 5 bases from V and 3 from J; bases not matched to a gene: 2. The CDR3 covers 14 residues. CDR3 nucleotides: TGTGCCATCAGTCCACTAGCGGGGGAAGAGACCCAGTACTTC. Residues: CAISPLAGEETQYF.

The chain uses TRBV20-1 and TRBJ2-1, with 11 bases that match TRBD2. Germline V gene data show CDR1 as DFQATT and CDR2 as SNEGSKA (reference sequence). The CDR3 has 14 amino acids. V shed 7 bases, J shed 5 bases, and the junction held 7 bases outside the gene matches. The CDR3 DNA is TGCAGTGTCGAGCCGGGACTAGCGGACAATGAGCAGTTCTTC. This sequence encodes CSVEPGLADNEQFF.